The 12 T cell receptor beta chains below all came from one sample that was sequenced in a study of regulatory T cells. Study-wide findings and caveats: Hydrophobic residues at CDR3 positions 6 and 7 were enriched in conventional CD4+ T cells of CD3G-deficient patients.

Their antigens are not known. The PCR used 52 TRBV and 13 TRBJ primers. Libraries were prepared by immunoSEQ multiplex PCR; TCRdb keeps only in-frame clonotypes and omits some of them. The sample has about 23,000 clones; roughly 88% are singletons. The sample comprised conventional CD4+ T cells sorted from blood. The receptor source for this set is a child aged 5 to 17 with CD3G deficiency.

The rearrangement uses TRBV28 and TRBJ1-1, with 7 bases that match TRBD1. The CDR3 contains 13 residues. The germline V gene encodes CDR1 MDHEN and CDR2 SYDVKM. The V and J ends lost 6 bases and 1 base, in that order; junction bases with no gene match: 2. CDR3 DNA: TGTGCCAGCAGCGGACAGGAGAACACTGAAGCTTTCTTT. Translation gives CASSGQENTEAFF. The variable domain in full, completed from reference TRBV28 and TRBJ1-1, reads DVKVTQSSRYLVKRTGEKVFLECVQDMDHENMFWYRQDPGLGLRLIYFSYDVKMKEKGDIPEGYSVSREKKERFSLILESASTNQTSMYLCASSGQENTEAFFGQGTRLTVV.

This clone came up once. V is TRBV28 and J is TRBJ1-1; D is unresolved. This CDR3 region has 12 residues. V was cut by 3 bases and J by 5 bases, with 7 bases left in between. Germline CDR1 is MDHEN and CDR2 is SYDVKM. The chain's CDR3 is CASSLGTTEAFF. The CDR3 coding sequence is TGTGCCAGCAGTTTGGGTACAACTGAAGCTTTCTTT.

This sequence joins TRBV18 and TRBJ2-7; 9 nucleotides agree with TRBD1. This CDR3 has 12 amino acids. The germline V gene has CDR1 KGHSH and CDR2 LQKENI. V lost 6 bases and J lost 8; bases outside the gene matches: 5. CDR3: CASSSGQGKQYF. In DNA, the CDR3 is TGTGCCAGCTCCTCAGGACAGGGGAAGCAGTACTTC.

This clone was seen only a few times. This chain links TRBV7-9 with TRBJ2-7, with a tentative D call TRBD1 (6 bases). V shed 6 bases and J shed 2 bases, with 11 bases lying between them. CDR3 size: 13 residues. Germline CDR1 and CDR2: SEHNR and FQNEAQ (reference sequence). The CDR3, as DNA: TGTGCCAGCAGTTCGACAGGTCCCTACGAGCAGTACTTC. It specifies CASSSTGPYEQYF.

CDR3 in amino acids: CASSRTSTNEQYF. The CDR3, as DNA: TGTGCCAGCTCACGTACTAGTACCAACGAGCAGTACTTC. This chain connects TRBV18 to TRBJ2-7; D is possibly TRBD2 (5 bases). Trimming cost V 4 bases and J 5 bases, with 12 bases left between them. Germline CDR1 reads KGHSH; CDR2 reads LQKENI. The CDR3 is made up of 13 amino acids.

The chain links TRBV28 to TRBJ2-7; a weak D match, TRBD1 (6 bases). The CDR3 covers 17 residues. From germline, CDR1 is MDHEN and CDR2 SYDVKM. V lost 4 bases and J lost 4, with 23 bases in between. The DNA for the CDR3 is TGTGCCAGCAGTTCCTCCCCCCCCCGAGGGGGAACATACGAGCAGTACTTC. This codes for CASSSSPPRGGTYEQYF.

This chain joins TRBV28 and TRBJ2-7; D not resolved. Germline CDR1 and CDR2: MDHEN and SYDVKM. Trimming took 8 bases from V and 0 from J, leaving 14 bases between them. The length of the CDR3 is 14 residues. This CDR3 is CASSPPHNSYEQYF. The CDR3 DNA follows: TGTGCCAGCTCCCCCCCCCACAACTCCTACGAGCAGTACTTC.

The gene calls are TRBV6-1 and TRBJ2-7; D ambiguous. Trimming stripped 6 bases from V and 3 bases from J, with 12 bases between. Germline CDR1 is MNHNS and CDR2 is SASEGT. CDR3 size: 13 residues. CDR3 nucleotides: TGTGCCAGCAGCCGAACGGCCTTCTACGAGCAGTACTTC. Translation gives CASSRTAFYEQYF.

The rearrangement links TRBV6-1 to TRBJ2-7; a possible D gene is TRBD2 (6 bases). Germline CDR1 reads MNHNS; CDR2 reads SASEGT. The germline V and J ends were trimmed by 6 bases and 5 bases, with 14 bases remaining between them. This CDR3 has 13 amino acids. This chain's CDR3 is CASSHRGIHEQYF. The CDR3 DNA reads TGTGCCAGCAGCCACCGGGGGATCCACGAGCAGTACTTC.

The rearrangement joins TRBV7-8 to TRBJ2-2; a possible D gene is TRBD2 (6 bases). CDR3 length equals 16 residues. Germline-derived CDR1 and CDR2 are SGHVS and FQNEAQ. V was pared by 2 bases and J by 2 bases, with 12 bases between. The CDR3 sequence: CASSLQTGRNTGELFF. In nucleotides, the CDR3 is TGTGCCAGCAGCTTACAGACCGGGAGAAACACCGGGGAGCTGTTTTTT.

V usage is TRBV7-6 and J usage is TRBJ2-3; D might be TRBD2 (6 bases). The CDR3 spans 14 residues. Trimming took off 5 bases at V and 1 base at J, with 10 bases between the two ends. Germline values: CDR1 SGHVS, CDR2 FNYEAQ. The CDR3 nucleotides read TGTGCCAGCAGCCGGGGAGGCGGCACAGATACGCAGTATTTT. Translation gives CASSRGGGTDTQYF.

CDR3 sequence (DNA): TGTGCCAGCAGCTTAGCGGCAGGGGTTCAGCAGTACTTC. It yields the protein CASSLAAGVQQYF. V usage is TRBV11-2 and J usage is TRBJ2-7; possibly TRBD1 for D (6 bases). The germline V gene has CDR1 SGHAT and CDR2 FQNNGV. The CDR3 is made up of 13 amino acids. Deletions cut 1 base from V and 8 bases from J, with 12 bases between.